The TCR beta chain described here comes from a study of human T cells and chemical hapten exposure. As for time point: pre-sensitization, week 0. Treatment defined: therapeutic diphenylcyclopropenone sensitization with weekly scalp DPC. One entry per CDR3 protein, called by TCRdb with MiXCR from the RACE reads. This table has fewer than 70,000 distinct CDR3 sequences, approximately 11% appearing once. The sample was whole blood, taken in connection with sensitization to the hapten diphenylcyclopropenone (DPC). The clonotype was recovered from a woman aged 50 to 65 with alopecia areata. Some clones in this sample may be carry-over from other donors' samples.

The CDR3 sequence: CASSLGGPGTGELFF. As DNA, the CDR3 is TGTGCCAGCAGTTTGGGTGGGCCGGGAACCGGGGAGCTGTTTTTT. This chain links TRBV28 with TRBJ2-2; D might be TRBD2 (5 bases). In germline, CDR1 is MDHEN, CDR2 SYDVKM. V lost 3 bases and J 5 bases, leaving 13 bases between the germline ends. There are 15 residues in the CDR3.